The clone carrying this TCR beta chain was detected only a few times. The antigen remains undetermined. This sample is part of a study of CD8 T cells in ankylosing spondylitis. Broader study findings: In ankylosing spondylitis blood, a motif of fewer than 10 highly homologous TCR beta variants appeared characteristic.

TCRdb analysed the 5' RACE reads with MiXCR anew, one entry per CDR3 protein. Of about 160,000 distinct CDR3 sequences listed, about 16% are singletons. The CDR3 spans 13 residues. Trimming cost V 4 bases and J 8 bases; bases outside gene matches: 8. Germline V CDR1 and CDR2: GTSNPN, SVGIG (reference sequence). Sequencing was performed on blood, either unsorted or a sorted T cell fraction (not recorded which). The origin of this receptor is a male donor with ankylosing spondylitis or in good health (not recorded which). The genes are TRBV30 and TRBJ2-1; 7 bases match TRBD2. The CDR3 DNA is TGTGCCTGGACTAAGGAGCGGGATTATGAGCAGTTCTTC. It is translated as CAWTKERDYEQFF.